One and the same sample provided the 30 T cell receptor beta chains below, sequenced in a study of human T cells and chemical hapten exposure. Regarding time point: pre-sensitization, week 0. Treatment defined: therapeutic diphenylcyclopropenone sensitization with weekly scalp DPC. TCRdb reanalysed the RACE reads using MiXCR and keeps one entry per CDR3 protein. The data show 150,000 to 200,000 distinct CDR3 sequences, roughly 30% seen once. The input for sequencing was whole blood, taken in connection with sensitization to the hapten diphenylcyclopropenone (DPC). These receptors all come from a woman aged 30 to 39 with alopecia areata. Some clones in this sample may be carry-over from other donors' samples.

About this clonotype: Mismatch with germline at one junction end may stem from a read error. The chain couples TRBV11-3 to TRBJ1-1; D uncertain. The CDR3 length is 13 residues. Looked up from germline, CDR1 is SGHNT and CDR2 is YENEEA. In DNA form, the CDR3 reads TGTGCCAGCAGCTCACGGGTCAACAGTGAAGCTTTCTTT. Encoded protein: CASSSRVNSEAFF. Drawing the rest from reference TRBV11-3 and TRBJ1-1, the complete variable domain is EAGVVQSPRYKIIEKKQPVAFWCNPISGHNTLYWYLQNLGQGPELLIRYENEEAVDDSQLPKDRFSAERLKGVDSTLKIQPAELGDSAVYLCASSSRVNSEAFFGQGTRLTVV.

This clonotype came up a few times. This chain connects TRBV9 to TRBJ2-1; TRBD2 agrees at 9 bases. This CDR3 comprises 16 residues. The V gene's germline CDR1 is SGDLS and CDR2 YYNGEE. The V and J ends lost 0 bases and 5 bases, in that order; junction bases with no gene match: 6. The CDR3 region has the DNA TGTGCCAGCAGCGTAGGAGCGGGAGGATCTAACAATGAGCAGTTCTTC. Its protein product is CASSVGAGGSNNEQFF.

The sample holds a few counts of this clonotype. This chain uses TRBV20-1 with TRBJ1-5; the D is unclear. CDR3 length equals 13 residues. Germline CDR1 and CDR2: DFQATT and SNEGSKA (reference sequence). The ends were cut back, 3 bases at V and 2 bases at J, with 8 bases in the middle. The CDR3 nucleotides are TGCAGTGCTAGCCCGGGAGGCAATCAGCCCCAGCATTTT. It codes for CSASPGGNQPQHF.

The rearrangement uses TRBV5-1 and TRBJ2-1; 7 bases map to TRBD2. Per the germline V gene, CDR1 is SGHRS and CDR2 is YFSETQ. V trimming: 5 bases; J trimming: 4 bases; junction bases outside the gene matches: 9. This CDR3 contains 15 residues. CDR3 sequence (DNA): TGCGCCAGCAGATATGCGGGGGTTACATACAATGAGCAGTTCTTC. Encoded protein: CASRYAGVTYNEQFF.

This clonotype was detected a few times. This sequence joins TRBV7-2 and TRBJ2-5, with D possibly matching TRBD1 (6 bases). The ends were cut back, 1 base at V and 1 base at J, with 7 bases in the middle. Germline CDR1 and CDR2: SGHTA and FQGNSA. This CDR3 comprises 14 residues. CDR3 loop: CASSLEGGQETQYF. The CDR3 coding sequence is TGTGCCAGCAGCTTAGAAGGGGGCCAAGAGACCCAGTACTTC.

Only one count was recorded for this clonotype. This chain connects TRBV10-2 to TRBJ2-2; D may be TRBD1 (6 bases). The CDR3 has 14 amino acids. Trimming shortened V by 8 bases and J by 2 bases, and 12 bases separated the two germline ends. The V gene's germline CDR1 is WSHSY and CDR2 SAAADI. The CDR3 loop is CASERQANTGELFF. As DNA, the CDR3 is TGCGCCAGCGAGAGACAGGCAAACACCGGGGAGCTGTTTTTT.

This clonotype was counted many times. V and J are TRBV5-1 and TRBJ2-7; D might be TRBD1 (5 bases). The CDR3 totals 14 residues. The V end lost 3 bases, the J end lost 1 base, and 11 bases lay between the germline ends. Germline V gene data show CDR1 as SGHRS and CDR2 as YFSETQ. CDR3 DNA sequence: TGCGCCAGCAGCTCTCGGGCAGGGTCCTACGAGCAGTACTTC. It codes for CASSSRAGSYEQYF.

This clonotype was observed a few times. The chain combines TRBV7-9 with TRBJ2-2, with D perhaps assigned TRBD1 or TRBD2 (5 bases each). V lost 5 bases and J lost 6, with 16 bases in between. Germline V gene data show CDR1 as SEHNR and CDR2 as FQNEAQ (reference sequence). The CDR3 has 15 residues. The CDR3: CASSAPGAGSGELFF. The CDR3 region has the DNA TGTGCCAGCAGCGCCCCCGGGGCTGGATCCGGGGAGCTGTTTTTT.

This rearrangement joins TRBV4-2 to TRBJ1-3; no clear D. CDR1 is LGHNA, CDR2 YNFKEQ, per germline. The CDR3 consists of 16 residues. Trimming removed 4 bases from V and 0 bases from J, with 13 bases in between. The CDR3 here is CASSPTARSSGNTIYF. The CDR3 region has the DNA TGTGCCAGCAGCCCTACCGCTCGGAGCTCTGGAAACACCATATATTTT.

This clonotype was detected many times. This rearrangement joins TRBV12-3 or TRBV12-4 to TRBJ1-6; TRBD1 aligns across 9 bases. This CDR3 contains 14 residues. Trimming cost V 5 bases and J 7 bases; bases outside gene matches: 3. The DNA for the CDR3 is TGTGCCAGCAGTCCCGGACAGGGGAATTCACCCCTCCACTTT. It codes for CASSPGQGNSPLHF.

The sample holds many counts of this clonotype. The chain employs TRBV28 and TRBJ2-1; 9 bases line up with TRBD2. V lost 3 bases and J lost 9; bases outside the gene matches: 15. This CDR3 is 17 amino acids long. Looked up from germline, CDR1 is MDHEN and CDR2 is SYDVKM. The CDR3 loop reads CASSFIAGAATLSEQFF. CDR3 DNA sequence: TGTGCCAGCAGTTTCATAGCGGGAGCAGCCACCCTCAGTGAGCAGTTCTTC.

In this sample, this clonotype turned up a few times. In nucleotides, the CDR3 is TGCAGCGTTGGGGGGGCTAGTGGGGGAGTTGATACGCAGTATTTT. Translated: CSVGGASGGVDTQYF. The chain joins TRBV29-1 to TRBJ2-3; the D call may be TRBD1 or TRBD2 (6 bases each). The V gene's germline CDR1 is SQVTM and CDR2 ANQGSEA. The CDR3 runs 15 residues. With 4 bases removed from V and 6 bases from J, the gap between germline ends came to 20 bases.

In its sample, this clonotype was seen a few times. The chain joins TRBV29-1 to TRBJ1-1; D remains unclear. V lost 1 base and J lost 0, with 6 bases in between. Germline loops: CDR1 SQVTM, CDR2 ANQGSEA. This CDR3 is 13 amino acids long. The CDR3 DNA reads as TGCAGCGTTGAAGCAGTTCTGAACACTGAAGCTTTCTTT. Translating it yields CSVEAVLNTEAFF.

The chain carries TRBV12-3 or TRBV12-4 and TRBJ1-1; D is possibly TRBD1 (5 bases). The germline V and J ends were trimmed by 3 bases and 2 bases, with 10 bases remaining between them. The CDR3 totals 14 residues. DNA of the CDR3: TGTGCCAGCAGTTTCCAGCAGGGTAACACTGAAGCTTTCTTT. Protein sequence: CASSFQQGNTEAFF.

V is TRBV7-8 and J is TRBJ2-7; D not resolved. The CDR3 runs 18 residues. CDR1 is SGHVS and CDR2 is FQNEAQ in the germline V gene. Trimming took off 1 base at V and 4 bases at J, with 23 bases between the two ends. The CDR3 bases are TGTGCCAGCAGCTTAGTGCGTGGTCTTGGGCAGCTGATTTACGAGCAGTACTTC. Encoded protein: CASSLVRGLGQLIYEQYF.

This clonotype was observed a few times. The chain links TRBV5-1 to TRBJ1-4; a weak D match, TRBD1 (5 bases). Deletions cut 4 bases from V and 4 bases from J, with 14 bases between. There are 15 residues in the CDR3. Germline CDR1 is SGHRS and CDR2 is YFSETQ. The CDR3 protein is CASSPQGTGNEKLFF. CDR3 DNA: TGCGCCAGCAGCCCGCAGGGAACTGGTAATGAAAAACTGTTTTTT.

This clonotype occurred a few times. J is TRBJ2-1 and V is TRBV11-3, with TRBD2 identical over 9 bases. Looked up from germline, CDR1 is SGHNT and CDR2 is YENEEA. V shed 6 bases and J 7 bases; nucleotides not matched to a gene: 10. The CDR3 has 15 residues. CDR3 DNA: TGTGCCAGCAGTTCAAAGGGGCGGGGGGGTAATGAGCAGTTCTTC. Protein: CASSSKGRGGNEQFF.

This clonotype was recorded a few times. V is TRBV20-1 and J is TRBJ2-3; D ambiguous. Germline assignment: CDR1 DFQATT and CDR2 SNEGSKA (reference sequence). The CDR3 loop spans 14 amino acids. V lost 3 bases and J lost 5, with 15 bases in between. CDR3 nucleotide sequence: TGCAGTGCTAGTCGAGGTCAGGACGGAGATACGCAGTATTTT. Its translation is CSASRGQDGDTQYF.

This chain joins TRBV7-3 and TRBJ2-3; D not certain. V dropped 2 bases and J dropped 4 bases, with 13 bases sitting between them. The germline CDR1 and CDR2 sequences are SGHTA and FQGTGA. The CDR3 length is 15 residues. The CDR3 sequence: CASSLVPGSSDTQYF. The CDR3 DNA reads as TGTGCCAGCAGCTTAGTGCCTGGTTCCTCAGATACGCAGTATTTT. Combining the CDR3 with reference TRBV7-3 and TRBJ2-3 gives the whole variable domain GAGVSQTPSNKVTEKGKYVELRCDPISGHTALYWYRQSLGQGPEFLIYFQGTGAADDSGLPNDRFFAVRPEGSVSTLKIQRTERGDSAVYLCASSLVPGSSDTQYFGPGTRLTVL.

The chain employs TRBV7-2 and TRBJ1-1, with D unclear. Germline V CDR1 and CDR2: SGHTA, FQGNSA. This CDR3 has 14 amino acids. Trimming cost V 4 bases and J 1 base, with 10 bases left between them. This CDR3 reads CASSWMTSNTEAFF. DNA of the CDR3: TGTGCCAGCAGCTGGATGACATCGAACACTGAAGCTTTCTTT.

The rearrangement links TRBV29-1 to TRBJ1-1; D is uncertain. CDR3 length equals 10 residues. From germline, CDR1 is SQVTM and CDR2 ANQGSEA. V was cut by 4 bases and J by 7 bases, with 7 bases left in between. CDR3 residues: CSVGPNEAFF. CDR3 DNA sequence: TGCAGCGTTGGCCCGAATGAAGCTTTCTTT.

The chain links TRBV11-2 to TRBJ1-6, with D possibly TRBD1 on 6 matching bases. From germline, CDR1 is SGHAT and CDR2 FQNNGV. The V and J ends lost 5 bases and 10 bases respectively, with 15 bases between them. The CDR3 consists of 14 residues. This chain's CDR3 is CASSQTQGGSPLHF. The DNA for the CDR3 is TGTGCCAGCAGCCAAACACAAGGGGGATCACCCCTCCACTTT.

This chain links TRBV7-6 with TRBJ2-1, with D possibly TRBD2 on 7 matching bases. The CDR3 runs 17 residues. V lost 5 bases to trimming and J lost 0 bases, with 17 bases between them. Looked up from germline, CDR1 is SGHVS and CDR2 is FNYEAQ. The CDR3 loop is CASSPSGGGSSYNEQFF. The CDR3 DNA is TGTGCCAGCAGCCCTTCTGGGGGCGGGAGCTCCTACAATGAGCAGTTCTTC.

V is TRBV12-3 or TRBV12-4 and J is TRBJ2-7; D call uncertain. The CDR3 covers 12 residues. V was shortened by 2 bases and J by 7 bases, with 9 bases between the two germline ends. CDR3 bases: TGTGCCAGCAGTTTAACCGTGGGGGAGCAGTACTTC. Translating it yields CASSLTVGEQYF.

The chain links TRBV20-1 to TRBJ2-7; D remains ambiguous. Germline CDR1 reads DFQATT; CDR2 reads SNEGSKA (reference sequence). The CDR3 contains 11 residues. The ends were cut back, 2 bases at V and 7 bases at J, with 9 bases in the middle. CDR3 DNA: TGCAGTGCTAGAAGTGCGAGGGAGCAGTACTTC. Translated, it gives CSARSAREQYF.

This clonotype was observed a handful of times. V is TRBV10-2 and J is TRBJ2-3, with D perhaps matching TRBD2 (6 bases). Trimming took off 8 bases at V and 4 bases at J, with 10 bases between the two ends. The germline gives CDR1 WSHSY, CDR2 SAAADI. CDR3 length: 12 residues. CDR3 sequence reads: CASSGVSDTQYF. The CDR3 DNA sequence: TGCGCCAGCTCGGGAGTCTCAGATACGCAGTATTTT.

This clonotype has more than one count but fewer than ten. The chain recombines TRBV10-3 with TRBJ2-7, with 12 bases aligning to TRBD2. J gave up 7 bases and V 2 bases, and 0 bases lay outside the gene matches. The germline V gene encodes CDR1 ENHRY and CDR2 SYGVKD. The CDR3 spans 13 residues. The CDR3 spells CAISELAGGEQYF. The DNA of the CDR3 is TGTGCCATCAGTGAGCTAGCGGGAGGGGAGCAGTACTTC.

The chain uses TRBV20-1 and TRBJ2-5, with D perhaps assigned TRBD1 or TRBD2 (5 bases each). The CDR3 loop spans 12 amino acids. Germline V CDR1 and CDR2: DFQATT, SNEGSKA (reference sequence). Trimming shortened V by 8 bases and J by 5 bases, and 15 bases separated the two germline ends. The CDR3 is CSINGALETQYF. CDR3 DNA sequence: TGCAGTATCAACGGGGCCCTGGAGACCCAGTACTTC.

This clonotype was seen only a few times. The CDR3 region has the DNA TGTGCCAGCAGTCCGTGGACAGGCCGCGAGCAGTACTTC. Translated: CASSPWTGREQYF. The V gene is TRBV28, the J gene TRBJ2-7, with TRBD1 matching over 7 bases. CDR1 and CDR2 (germline): MDHEN, SYDVKM. V lost 5 bases, J lost 6 bases, and 7 bases stayed unmatched. The CDR3 runs to 13 residues.

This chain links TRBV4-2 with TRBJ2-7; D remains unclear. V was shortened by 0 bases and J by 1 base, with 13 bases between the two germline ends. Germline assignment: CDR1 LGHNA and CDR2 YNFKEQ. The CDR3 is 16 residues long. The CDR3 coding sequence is TGTGCCAGCAGCCAAGATCTGGCTAGGAGATCCTACGAGCAGTACTTC. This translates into CASSQDLARRSYEQYF.